This T cell receptor (beta chain) is from a study of cytomegalovirus exposure and HLA in healthy donors (dated by TCRdb to about 2017). Looking at the study overall: According to a later analysis, the 120 or so validation repertoires were produced on the same platform as the roughly 600 repertoires of the first cohort. The study aimed to test whether cataloging public T cell receptors could reveal signatures of past pathogen exposure. In addition to the first cohort of roughly 700 subjects, a separate validation cohort of approximately 130 different subjects was used. The study combined high-throughput TCR immunosequencing, statistical association of individual TCRs with disease status, and machine learning to predict cytomegalovirus infection status. The paper as a whole reports these results and caveats: Across donors, most TCR sequences were observed very rarely, whereas some public TCRs were present in many individuals. According to the authors, the approach could potentially be generalized to other disease states and immunological phenotypes. A later analysis had no HLA typing for the validation cohort, so co-occurrence there was scored across all 120 repertoires. The classifier was reported to diagnose cytomegalovirus status with high specificity and sensitivity in both the original cohort and the validation cohort. In vitro tests confirmed that a few of the cytomegalovirus-associated TCR beta chains recognize cytomegalovirus antigens. A later analysis found that TCRs clustered in the first cohort also tended to co-occur in the approximately 120 validation repertoires, with 94% of cluster scores above 0. A total of 150 to 200 TCR beta chains were listed by the study as associated with cytomegalovirus.

A remark on this clone: This receptor's antigen is unknown. Within one base of it there is no much larger clone, and no base qualities were kept.

Taken from cysteine to phenylalanine, the CDR3 has 14 residues. The read is trimmed to its CDR3 DNA, 42 bases read in frame from base 1. The V end gives up 5 bases and the J end 2 bases, leaving 2 bases in the junction not matched to a gene. Reading the germline V gene (reference sequence) gives CDR1 MNHEY and CDR2 SMNVEV. The donors were included in the validation cohort of over a hundred subjects, a group kept apart from the roughly 690-subject first cohort. Libraries were built with the immunoSEQ multiplex PCR assay. On the authors' methods: A statistical classification framework was developed to diagnose cytomegalovirus status using the catalog of TCR beta chain sequences. Not all clones reach the TCRdb copy of this immuneACCESS table, which keeps in-frame sequences only. Checked studies attribute under half of the gap to unresolved V genes and leave the rest unexplained. From that table come the V and J calls and clone size; the DNA was used to work out D and trimming. The sample table shows 150,000 to 200,000 clones, and around four fifths are seen once. 2% to 2.5% of the sample comes from the top ten.

This TCR came from a man aged 25-45 years in good health and CMV-seropositive. Recombination linked TRBV27 to TRBJ1-4, and TRBD1 aligns with 7 junction nucleotides. Sequencing was done on a sample of PBMCs. In nucleotides, the sequence is TGTGCCAGCAGTGCGACAGGGACTAATGAAAAACTGTTTTTT. Its product reads: CASSATGTNEKLFF.